The 9 T cell receptor beta chains below were found in one sample sequenced in a study of T cell changes during pregnancy in multiple sclerosis. The assay was immunoSEQ multiplex PCR, and TCRdb's table has in-frame clones only and misses some. The sample holds 75,000 to 95,000 clones, 80% to 95% seen once. Sequencing was performed on peripheral blood, taken in the first trimester of pregnancy. The receptors here all came from a female donor with multiple sclerosis, enrolled in a pregnancy study.

This clone was recorded once. This chain connects TRBV4-1 to TRBJ2-3; 7 nucleotides line up with TRBD2. CDR3 length equals 16 residues. V dropped 1 base and J dropped 0; count of bases not matched to a gene: 4. CDR1 is MGHRA, CDR2 YSYEKL, per germline. CDR3 sequence: CASSQVGTISTDTQYF. Written as DNA, the CDR3 is TGCGCCAGCAGCCAAGTGGGGACTATTAGCACAGATACGCAGTATTTT.

The chain employs TRBV28 and TRBJ2-7; 10 bases fit TRBD1. The germline CDR1 and CDR2 sequences are MDHEN and SYDVKM. Trimming cost V 5 bases and J 2 bases; bases outside gene matches: 6. The CDR3 is made up of 15 amino acids. CDR3 DNA sequence: TGTGCCAGCAGTCCCGGACAGGGGGTGGCCTACGAGCAGTACTTC. The encoded protein is CASSPGQGVAYEQYF.

The chain carries TRBV5-1 and TRBJ1-3; unclear D gene. Germline-derived CDR1 and CDR2 are SGHRS and YFSETQ. Trimming left V 4 bases short and J 0 bases short, with 8 bases between. This CDR3 is built from 14 residues. CDR3: CASSRGSSGNTIYF. Written as DNA, the CDR3 is TGCGCCAGCAGCCGGGGAAGCTCTGGAAACACCATATATTTT. The full variable domain, with the rest looked up from reference TRBV5-1 and TRBJ1-3, is KAGVTQTPRYLIKTRGQQVTLSCSPISGHRSVSWYQQTPGQGLQFLFEYFSETQRNKGNFPGRFSGRQFSNSRSEMNVSTLELGDSALYLCASSRGSSGNTIYFGEGSWLTVV.

The chain recombines TRBV19 with TRBJ2-7, with 15 bases lining up with TRBD2. Germline lookup yields CDR1 LNHDA and CDR2 SQIVND (reference sequence). J lost 6 bases, V lost 5 bases, and 5 bases had no gene match. The CDR3 totals 15 residues. The CDR3 loop reads CASSPPGLAGGEQYF. DNA of the CDR3: TGTGCCAGTAGTCCTCCGGGACTAGCGGGAGGCGAGCAGTACTTC.

The chain couples TRBV27 to TRBJ1-5, with D possibly TRBD1 on 5 matching bases. V was shortened by 8 bases and J by 4 bases, with 15 bases between the two germline ends. The germline V gene has CDR1 MNHEY and CDR2 SMNVEV (reference sequence). This CDR3 spans 14 amino acids. In DNA, the CDR3 is TGTGCCAGCCGCTCCGGGGGGTGGAATCAGCCCCAGCATTTT. Translating it yields CASRSGGWNQPQHF.

This chain links TRBV5-1 with TRBJ1-2; TRBD1 aligns across 7 bases. V was pared by 3 bases and J by 2 bases, with 13 bases of the junction left unmatched. Per the germline V gene, CDR1 is SGHRS and CDR2 is YFSETQ. There are 17 residues in the CDR3. This CDR3 reads CASSWNPGQLDNYGYTF. The CDR3 DNA reads as TGCGCCAGCAGCTGGAACCCGGGACAGCTAGACAACTATGGCTACACCTTC.

This chain links TRBV5-6 with TRBJ2-7, with D perhaps TRBD2 (6 bases). CDR1 and CDR2 (germline): SGHDT, YYEEEE. Trimming removed 4 bases at V and 0 bases at J, with 14 bases between. The CDR3 has 15 residues. This chain's CDR3 is CASSPWGRFSYEQYF. In nucleotides, the CDR3 is TGTGCCAGCAGCCCCTGGGGGAGGTTCTCCTACGAGCAGTACTTC.

The rearrangement uses TRBV27 and TRBJ2-2, with D hard to call. CDR1 is MNHEY, CDR2 SMNVEV, per germline (reference sequence). Trimming cost V 0 bases and J 6 bases, with 8 bases left between them. CDR3 length: 14 residues. As DNA, the CDR3 is TGTGCCAGCAGTTTATCGTTTCCGGCCGGGGAGCTGTTTTTT. Translation gives CASSLSFPAGELFF.

CDR3 nucleotides: TGTGCCAGCAGTTCTCCGACTAGCGGGGGCACAGATACGCAGTATTTT. Translated: CASSSPTSGGTDTQYF. The V gene is TRBV28, the J gene TRBJ2-3; 11 nucleotides line up with TRBD2. V lost 4 bases, J lost 1 base, and 4 bases stayed unmatched. The germline V gene has CDR1 MDHEN and CDR2 SYDVKM. This CDR3 has 16 amino acids. Full variable domain (rest looked up from reference TRBV28 and TRBJ2-3): DVKVTQSSRYLVKRTGEKVFLECVQDMDHENMFWYRQDPGLGLRLIYFSYDVKMKEKGDIPEGYSVSREKKERFSLILESASTNQTSMYLCASSSPTSGGTDTQYFGPGTRLTVL.